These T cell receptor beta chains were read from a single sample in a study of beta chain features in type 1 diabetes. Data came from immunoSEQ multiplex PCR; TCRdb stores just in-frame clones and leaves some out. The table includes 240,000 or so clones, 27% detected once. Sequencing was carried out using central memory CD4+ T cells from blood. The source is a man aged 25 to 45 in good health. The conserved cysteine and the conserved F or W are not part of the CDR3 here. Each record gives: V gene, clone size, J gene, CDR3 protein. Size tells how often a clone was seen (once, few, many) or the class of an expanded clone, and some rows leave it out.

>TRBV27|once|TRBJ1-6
ASRADQSSYNSPLH
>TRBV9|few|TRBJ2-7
ASSGSGGNEQY
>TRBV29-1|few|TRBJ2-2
SARYLLNTGELF
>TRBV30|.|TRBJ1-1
AWSQGGSRTEAF
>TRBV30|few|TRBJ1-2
AWRIEVGYT
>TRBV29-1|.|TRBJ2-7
SVDPGANYEQY
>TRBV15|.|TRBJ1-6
ATSRDTGSPLH
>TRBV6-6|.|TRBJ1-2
ASRSDRDANYGYT
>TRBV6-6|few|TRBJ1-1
ASSYDKVMNTEAF
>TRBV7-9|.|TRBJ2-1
ASSPTPGERYNEQF
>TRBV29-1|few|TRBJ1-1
SGRTGNTEAF
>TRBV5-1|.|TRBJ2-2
ASSNRGSNTGELF
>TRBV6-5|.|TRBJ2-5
ASSYTITRQETQY
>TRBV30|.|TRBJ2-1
AWSDFSGSSEQF
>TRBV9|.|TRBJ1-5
ASSVGGQINQPQH
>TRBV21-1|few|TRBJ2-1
ASRSQGTGQF
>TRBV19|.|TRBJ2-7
ASSIPGQGIYEQY
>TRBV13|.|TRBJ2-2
ASSFGDTGELF
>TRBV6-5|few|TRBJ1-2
ASSRTELLTGYT
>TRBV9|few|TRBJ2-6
ASSGRTGFSGANVLT
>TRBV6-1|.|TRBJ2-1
ATSWTDYNEQF
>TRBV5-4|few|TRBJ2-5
ASSPRTGQETQY
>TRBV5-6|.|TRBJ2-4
ASSLERTKNIQY
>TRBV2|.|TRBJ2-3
ASYQRRGGLDTQY
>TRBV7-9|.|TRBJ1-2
ASSLAGGQGYGYT
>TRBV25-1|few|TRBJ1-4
ASSDRGKLF
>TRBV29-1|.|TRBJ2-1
SVLTGVAYNEQF
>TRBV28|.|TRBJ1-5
ASSRRAGAFGQPQH
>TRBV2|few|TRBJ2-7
ASNADRAYEQY
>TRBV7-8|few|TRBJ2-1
ASRRSRDSLYNEQF
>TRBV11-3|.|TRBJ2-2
ASSPGLLRTGELF
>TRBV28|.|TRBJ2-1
ATVSHNEQF
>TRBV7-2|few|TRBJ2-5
ASRGSMSETQY
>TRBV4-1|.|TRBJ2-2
ASSPMGTGELF
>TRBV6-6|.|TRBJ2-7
ASTRQGPLGEQY
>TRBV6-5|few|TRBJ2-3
ASRFRSPDTQY
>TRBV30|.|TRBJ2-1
AWSVAGTPQQF
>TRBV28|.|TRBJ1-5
ASSFKEPQH
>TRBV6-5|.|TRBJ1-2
ASSYAPTAHGYT
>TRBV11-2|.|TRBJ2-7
ASSSTSGIHEQY
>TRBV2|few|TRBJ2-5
ASSGLAGAETQY
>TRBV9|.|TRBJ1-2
ASSVTGTGVEGYT
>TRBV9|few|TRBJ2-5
ASSVAPREETQY